The TCR beta chain described here comes from a study of T cell clonotyping in hematopoietic cell transplantation (dated by TCRdb to the early 2020s). Notes on the research overall: Recipient samples taken before transplant were collected after cytoreduction. A total of more than 130 blood samples were collected in the study from roughly 33 consecutive transplant recipients and their related donors. Recruitment of patients was conducted between late 2015 and 2017, and follow-up was continued until late 2020 or death. Here is what the overall study found, with its caveats: Recipient repertoires showed only a small fraction of overlap with donor repertoires, and over 97% appeared de novo at the given depth. Inverse Simpson Index values from donors and from recipients before transplant predicted broader TCR repertoire diversity after transplant. The sample size was limited and the cells went unsorted, which meant the CD4 and CD8 repertoire contributions could not be told apart. After transplant, TCR diversity in recipients dropped, and pathologically expanded clonotypes increased progressively from day 30 to day 180.

According to the study, the label for this sample's time point signals: recipient sample about 28 days before transplant, after cytoreduction. Blood from recipients was drawn roughly 28 days before transplant, then again at days 30, 100 and 180 after transplant. Nuclei Lysis Solution was used to extract genomic DNA from fresh or cryopreserved unfractionated peripheral blood mononuclear cells. Note on this clone: Its antigen is currently not known. No much larger clone exists at a distance of one base, and base qualities are not known. The sample holds other DNA sequences that translate to the same CDR3.

With the immunoSEQ assay, which is a bias-controlled multiplex PCR relying on V- and J-specific primers, TCR beta CDR3 regions were amplified from genomic DNA. A second PCR step added a proprietary barcode and Illumina adapter sequences to the CDR3 amplicons. An Illumina MiSeq instrument was used for sequencing of the CDR3 libraries. The published analysis was carried out like this. Export and quality control were handled in immunoSEQ Analyzer 3.0, while downstream analyses relied on R Bioconductor and Immunarch. Only productive rearrangements in the normalized downsampled data set were used to calculate repertoire metrics. In the normalized cohort, a clonotype counted as pathologically expanded if the clonotype was larger than 5 templates. Repertoire diversity was measured with the Inverse Simpson Index. To capture all clonotypes, the CMV-specificity analyses were run on the non-normalized data set. TCRdb limited this immuneACCESS table to in-frame rearrangements with V and J called. A share of clones is missing; checked studies link under half to unresolved V genes, and the rest is unexplained. The D gene and trimming were derived from the DNA, and the V and J assignments and clone size from that table. This sample lists 30,000 or so clones; 65% to 80% were detected once. Around 7% of the sample goes to the ten largest clones.

This sample comprised peripheral blood mononuclear cells, obtained before stem cell transplant. The TCR was taken from a woman aged 25 to 39 with chronic myeloid leukemia. Some clones in this sample may be carry-over from other donors' samples.

The CDR3 reads CSARDSYEQYF. The nucleotide sequence is given as TGCAGTGCTAGAGACTCTTACGAGCAGTACTTC. This receptor chain uses TRBV20-1 and TRBJ2-7, with the D gene not confidently named. CDR1 and CDR2, looked up from the germline V gene (reference sequence), are DFQATT and SNEGSKA. The junction shows trimming of 0 bases on V and 4 bases on J, plus 4 bases between the germline ends. The CDR3 numbers 11 residues from cysteine through phenylalanine. The kept DNA is CDR3 alone, 33 bases in frame from the first base.